The sequence of this T cell receptor beta chain was determined in a study of vaccination and CD4 T cells after COVID-19. About the research overall: Investigators stimulated cells with overlapping spike peptides drawn from SARS-CoV-2, HCoV-NL63, HCoV-OC43 and HCoV-229E. General observations from the study: 304 of 307 vaccine-specific clones from convalescent patients were spike mono-reactive. The median proportion of reactive clones detected only post-vaccination in convalescent patients was roughly 90%.

Once obtained from cultured CD4+ T cells, the DNA was sequenced using the Oncomine TCR Beta short-read assay. TCRdb used MiXCR to reprocess the PCR reads, holding one entry per CDR3 protein. The sample lists several thousand distinct CDR3 sequences, 37% seen once, with around 50% in the top ten. Germline V gene data show CDR1 as DFQATT and CDR2 as SNEGSKA (reference sequence). V lost 2 bases and J lost 3; bases outside the gene matches: 1. The CDR3 totals 15 residues. This sample's treatment: approximately nine-day PBMC culture with coronavirus spike peptide pools or control peptides (ViraFEST assay). This clonotype has only a few counts. Its specificity is unknown.

This specimen was CD4+ T cells from blood, cultured in vitro, taken after SARS-CoV-2 vaccination. This sequence joins TRBV20-1 and TRBJ2-2; 12 bases map to TRBD2. The origin of this receptor is a human donor who had recovered from COVID-19. CDR3 protein: CSARTSGRYTGELFF. For the CDR3, the DNA is TGCAGTGCTAGAACTAGCGGGAGGTACACCGGGGAGCTGTTTTTT.